These T cell receptor beta chains were read from a single sample in a study of control samples from healthy donors and cancer patients. The repertoire was sequenced with immunoSEQ multiplex PCR; TCRdb's copy has only in-frame clones and lacks some. The sample contains some 120,000 clones, around 90% of which appear only once. Sequenced sample: blood. The source is a man aged 18 to 29 in good health. Both conserved end residues are part of each CDR3. The order of the fields is CDR3 DNA, CDR3 protein, clone size, V gene, J gene, D gene. The D gene is left open where the match is weak. The size field is filled for only some rows; it gives once, few, many or a size class.

DNA: TGTGCCAGCACGGACAGGTCCTACGAGCAGTACTTC
CDR3: CASTDRSYEQYF
size: .
V: TRBV2
J: TRBJ2-7
D: TRBD1

DNA: TGTGCCAGTTGGGGACCCGGGACAGGGCTCTACGAGCAGTACTTC
CDR3: CASWGPGTGLYEQYF
size: few
V: TRBV28
J: TRBJ2-7
D: TRBD1

DNA: TGTGCCACCAGAATAGCAGCGAACTATGGCTACACCTTC
CDR3: CATRIAANYGYTF
size: .
V: TRBV2
J: TRBJ1-2
D: .

DNA: TGTGCCAGCAGGTCGGTCACCACGAGCTACGAGCAGTACTTC
CDR3: CASRSVTTSYEQYF
size: .
V: TRBV5-6
J: TRBJ2-7
D: .

DNA: TGCGCCAGCAGCTTGGGGGGACAGGGATACAAGAGCTCCTACAATGAGCAGTTCTTC
CDR3: CASSLGGQGYKSSYNEQFF
size: few
V: TRBV5-1
J: TRBJ2-1
D: TRBD1

DNA: TGTGCCAGCAGCAACACAGGGGCGGCTAATGAAAAACTGTTTTTT
CDR3: CASSNTGAANEKLFF
size: .
V: TRBV7-9
J: TRBJ1-4
D: TRBD1

DNA: TGTGCCACCAGCTCTAAAGCCGGGACTAGCGGAACCTACAATGAGCAGTTCTTC
CDR3: CATSSKAGTSGTYNEQFF
size: .
V: TRBV15
J: TRBJ2-1
D: TRBD2

DNA: TGTGCCAGCAGTCAGATCGGACAGGGAAGCGGCTACACCTTC
CDR3: CASSQIGQGSGYTF
size: .
V: TRBV3-1/TRBV3-2
J: TRBJ1-2
D: TRBD1

DNA: TGTGCCAGCTCGCTTGGGACTAGCGGGAGTGGCACAGATACGCAGTATTTT
CDR3: CASSLGTSGSGTDTQYF
size: .
V: TRBV18
J: TRBJ2-3
D: TRBD2

DNA: TGTGCCAGCTCACTGACAGGGGACACTTATAATTCACCCCTCCACTTT
CDR3: CASSLTGDTYNSPLHF
size: few
V: TRBV18
J: TRBJ1-6
D: TRBD1

DNA: TGCAGCGTTGCGAGAGCGTTTATGGGACAGGTGGGGAACTATGGCTACACCTTC
CDR3: CSVARAFMGQVGNYGYTF
size: .
V: TRBV29-1
J: TRBJ1-2
D: TRBD1